This T cell receptor (beta chain) was sequenced during a study of T cell repertoires in aging, cancer and after chemotherapy. Multiplex touch-down PCR with TRB-A/B primers amplified rearranged V-D-J TRB sequences. TCRdb re-derived calls from the multiplex PCR reads in MiXCR, one entry per CDR3 protein. The repertoire holds about 6,200 distinct CDR3 sequences, with approximately 27% as singletons. By share, this clonotype counts as medium-sized. Amplification of TCR beta used genomic DNA extracted from peripheral blood. Germline V CDR1 and CDR2: DFQATT, SNEGSKA (reference sequence). The CDR3 is 13 residues long.

This clonotype was sampled from a human donor in good health. The chain recombines TRBV20-1 with TRBJ2-3; 8 bases match TRBD1. The sequenced material came from blood. The CDR3 coding sequence is TGCAGCGTCAGACAGGGGCAAACAGATACGCAGTATTTT. Translated, it gives CSVRQGQTDTQYF.